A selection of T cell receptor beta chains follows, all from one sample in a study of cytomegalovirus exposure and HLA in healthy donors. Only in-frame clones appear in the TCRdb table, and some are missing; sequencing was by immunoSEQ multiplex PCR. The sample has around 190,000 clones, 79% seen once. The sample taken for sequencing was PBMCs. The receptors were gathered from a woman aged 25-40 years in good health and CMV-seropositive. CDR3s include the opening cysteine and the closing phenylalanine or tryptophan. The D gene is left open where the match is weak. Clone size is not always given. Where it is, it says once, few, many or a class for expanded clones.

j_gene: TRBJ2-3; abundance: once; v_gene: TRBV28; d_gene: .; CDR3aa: CASSFSDNTDTQYF; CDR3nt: TGTGCCAGCAGTTTCTCGGACAACACAGATACGCAGTATTTT
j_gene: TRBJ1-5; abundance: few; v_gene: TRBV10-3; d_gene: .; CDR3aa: CAINEQLNQPQHF; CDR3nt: TGTGCCATCAATGAACAGCTCAATCAGCCCCAGCATTTT
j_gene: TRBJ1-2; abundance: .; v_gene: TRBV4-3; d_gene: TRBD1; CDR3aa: CASSQAPGGDYGYTF; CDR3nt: TGCGCCAGCAGCCAAGCGCCAGGGGGAGACTATGGCTACACCTTC
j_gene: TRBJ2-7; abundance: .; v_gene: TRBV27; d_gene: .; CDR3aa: CASKGLDGYEQYF; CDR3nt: TGTGCCAGCAAGGGGTTAGACGGCTACGAGCAGTACTTC
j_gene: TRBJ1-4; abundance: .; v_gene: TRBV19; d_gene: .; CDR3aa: CASSPSTNEKLFF; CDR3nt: TGTGCCAGTAGCCCGTCAACTAATGAAAAACTGTTTTTT
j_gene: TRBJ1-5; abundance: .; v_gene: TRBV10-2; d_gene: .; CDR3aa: CASSEGPHSNQPQHF; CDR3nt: TGCGCCAGCAGTGAGGGCCCTCATAGCAATCAGCCCCAGCATTTT
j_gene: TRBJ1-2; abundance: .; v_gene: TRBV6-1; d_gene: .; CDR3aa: CASSEDSTSPTGYTF; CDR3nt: TGTGCCAGCAGTGAAGATAGCACTTCCCCAACGGGCTACACCTTC
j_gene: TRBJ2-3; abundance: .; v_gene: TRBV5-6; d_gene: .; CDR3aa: CASSLGVGGHDTQYF; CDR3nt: TGTGCCAGCAGCTTGGGGGTCGGCGGGCATGATACGCAGTATTTT
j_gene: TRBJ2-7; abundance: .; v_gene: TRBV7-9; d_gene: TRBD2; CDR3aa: CASSFSQREVYEQYF; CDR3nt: TGTGCCAGCAGCTTCAGTCAGCGGGAGGTTTACGAGCAGTACTTC
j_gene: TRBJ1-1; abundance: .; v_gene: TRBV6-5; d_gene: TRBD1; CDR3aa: CASSYTGTDREAFF; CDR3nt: TGTGCCAGCAGTTACACCGGGACAGACCGTGAAGCTTTCTTT
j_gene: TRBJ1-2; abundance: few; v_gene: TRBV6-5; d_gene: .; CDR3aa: CASTRGGEANYGYTF; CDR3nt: TGTGCCAGCACCAGGGGAGGGGAAGCTAACTATGGCTACACCTTC
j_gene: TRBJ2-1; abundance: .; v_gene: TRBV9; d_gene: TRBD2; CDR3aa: CASSVTSGGAWDEQFF; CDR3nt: TGTGCCAGCAGCGTGACTAGCGGGGGGGCATGGGATGAGCAGTTCTTC
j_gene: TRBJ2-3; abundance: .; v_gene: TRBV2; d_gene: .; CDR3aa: CASMIGAMTDTQYF; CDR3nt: TGTGCCAGCATGATAGGGGCGATGACAGATACGCAGTATTTT
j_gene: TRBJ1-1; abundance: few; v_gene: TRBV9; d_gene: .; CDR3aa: CASSPLRGGHAFF; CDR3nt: TGTGCCAGCAGCCCCCTAAGGGGAGGGCACGCTTTCTTT
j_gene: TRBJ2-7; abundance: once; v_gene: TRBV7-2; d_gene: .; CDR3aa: CASRPQGAYEQYF; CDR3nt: TGTGCCAGCAGACCCCAAGGGGCCTACGAGCAGTACTTC
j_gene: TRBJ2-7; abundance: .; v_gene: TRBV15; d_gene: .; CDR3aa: CATSRTGPLWEQYF; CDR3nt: TGTGCCACCAGCAGGACAGGTCCCCTATGGGAGCAGTACTTC